Sequencing of this T cell receptor beta chain was carried out in a study of T cells in tuberculosis. Here immunoSEQ multiplex PCR was the method, and the copy in TCRdb shows in-frame clones only, minus some. The table includes about 44,000 clones, 90% to 95% detected once. Germline CDR1 SNHLY, CDR2 FYNNEI. V lost 8 bases to trimming and J lost 3 bases; unmatched junction nucleotides: 17. This CDR3 has 18 residues. This receptor was taken from a donor between 10 and 35 years old with latent tuberculosis or without tuberculosis infection. Sequencing was carried out using PBMCs. This rearrangement joins TRBV2 to TRBJ2-5, with 11 bases identical to TRBD2. The CDR3 is CASVRGSGGARPKETQYF. The DNA of the CDR3 is TGTGCCAGCGTTCGTGGTAGCGGGGGGGCTCGGCCTAAAGAGACCCAGTACTTC.